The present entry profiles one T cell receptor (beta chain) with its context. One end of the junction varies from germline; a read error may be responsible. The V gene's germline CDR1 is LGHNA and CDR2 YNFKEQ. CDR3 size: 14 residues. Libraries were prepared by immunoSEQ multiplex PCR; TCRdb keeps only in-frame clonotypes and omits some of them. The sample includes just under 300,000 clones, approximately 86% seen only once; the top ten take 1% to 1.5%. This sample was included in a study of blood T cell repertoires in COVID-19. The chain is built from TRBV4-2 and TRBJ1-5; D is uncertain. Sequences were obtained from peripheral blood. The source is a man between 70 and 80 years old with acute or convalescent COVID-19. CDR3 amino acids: CTSSRSLANQPQHF. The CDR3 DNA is TGTACCAGCAGCCGCTCACTTGCGAATCAGCCCCAGCATTTT.